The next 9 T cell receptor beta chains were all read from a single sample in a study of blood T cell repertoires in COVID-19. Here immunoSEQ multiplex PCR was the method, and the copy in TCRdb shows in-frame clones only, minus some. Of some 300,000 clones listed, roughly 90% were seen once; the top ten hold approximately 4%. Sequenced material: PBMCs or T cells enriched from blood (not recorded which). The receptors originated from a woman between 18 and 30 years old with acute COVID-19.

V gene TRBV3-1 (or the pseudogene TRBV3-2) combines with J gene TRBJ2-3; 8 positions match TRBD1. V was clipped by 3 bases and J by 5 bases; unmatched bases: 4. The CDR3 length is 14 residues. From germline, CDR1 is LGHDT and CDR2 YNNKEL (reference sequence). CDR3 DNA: TGTGCCAGCAGCCAGGACAGGGTGCTAGATACGCAGTATTTT. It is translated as CASSQDRVLDTQYF.

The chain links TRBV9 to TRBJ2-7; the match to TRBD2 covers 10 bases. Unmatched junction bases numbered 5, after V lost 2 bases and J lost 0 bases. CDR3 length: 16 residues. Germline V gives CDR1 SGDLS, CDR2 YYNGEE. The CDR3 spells CASSVQASGSSYEQYF. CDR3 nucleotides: TGTGCCAGCAGCGTGCAGGCTAGCGGGAGCTCCTACGAGCAGTACTTC.

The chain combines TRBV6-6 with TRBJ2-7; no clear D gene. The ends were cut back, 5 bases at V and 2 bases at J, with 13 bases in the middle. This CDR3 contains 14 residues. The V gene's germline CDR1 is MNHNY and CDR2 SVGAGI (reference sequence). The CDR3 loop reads CASSRSERAYEQYF. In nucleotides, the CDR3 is TGTGCCAGCAGTCGATCCGAAAGAGCCTACGAGCAGTACTTC.

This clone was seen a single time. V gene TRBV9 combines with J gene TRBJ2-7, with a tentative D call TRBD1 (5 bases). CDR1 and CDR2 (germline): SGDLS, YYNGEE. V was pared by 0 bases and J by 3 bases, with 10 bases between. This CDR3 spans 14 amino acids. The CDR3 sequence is CASSVGSGFYEQYF. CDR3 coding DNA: TGTGCCAGCAGCGTAGGATCAGGGTTCTACGAGCAGTACTTC.

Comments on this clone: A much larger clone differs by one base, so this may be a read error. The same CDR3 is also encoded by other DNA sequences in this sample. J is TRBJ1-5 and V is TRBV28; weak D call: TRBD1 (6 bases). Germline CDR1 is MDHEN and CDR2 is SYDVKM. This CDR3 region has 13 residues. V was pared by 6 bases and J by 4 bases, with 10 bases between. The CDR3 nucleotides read TGTGCCAGCAGCCCCACAGGGAATCAGCCCCAGCATTTT. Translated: CASSPTGNQPQHF.

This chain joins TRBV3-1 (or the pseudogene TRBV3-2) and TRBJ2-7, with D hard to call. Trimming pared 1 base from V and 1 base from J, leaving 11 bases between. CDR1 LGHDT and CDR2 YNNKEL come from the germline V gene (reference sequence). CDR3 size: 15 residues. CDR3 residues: CASSQVSAGSYEQYF. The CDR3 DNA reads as TGTGCCAGCAGCCAAGTGTCCGCCGGGTCCTACGAGCAGTACTTC.

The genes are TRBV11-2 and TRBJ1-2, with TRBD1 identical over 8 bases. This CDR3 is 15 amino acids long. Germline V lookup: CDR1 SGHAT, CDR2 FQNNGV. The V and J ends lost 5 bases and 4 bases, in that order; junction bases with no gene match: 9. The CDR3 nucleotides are TGTGCCAGCAGCGCCGGACAGGGAGGCTTCTATGGCTACACCTTC. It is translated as CASSAGQGGFYGYTF.

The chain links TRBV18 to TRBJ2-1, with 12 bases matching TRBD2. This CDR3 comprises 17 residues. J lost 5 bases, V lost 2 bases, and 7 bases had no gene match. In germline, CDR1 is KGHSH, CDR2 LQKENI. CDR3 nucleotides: TGTGCCAGCTCACCAATGACTAGCGGGAGTGGCCACAATGAGCAGTTCTTC. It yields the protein CASSPMTSGSGHNEQFF.

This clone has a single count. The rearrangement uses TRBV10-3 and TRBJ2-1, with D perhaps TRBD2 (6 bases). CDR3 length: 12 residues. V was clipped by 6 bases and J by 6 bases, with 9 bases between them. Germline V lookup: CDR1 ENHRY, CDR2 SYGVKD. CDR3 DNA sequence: TGTGCCATCAGGGTGGGGGGCAATGAGCAGTTCTTC. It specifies CAIRVGGNEQFF.